The 3 T cell receptor beta chains in this list originate from one sample, sequenced in a study of cytomegalovirus exposure and HLA in healthy donors. PCR amplification relied on 60 Vbeta primers (plus 13 Jbeta primers). Some clones are missing from TCRdb's copy, which holds only in-frame ones; the method was immunoSEQ multiplex PCR. The listing records about 53,000 clones. The sample consisted of PBMCs. The receptors here all came from a woman aged 18-29 years in good health and CMV-seronegative.

DNA for the CDR3: TGCGCCAGCAGCTTGAGCGGACTAGCGGGGGAATGGACCCAGTACTTC. Translation: CASSLSGLAGEWTQYF. The chain carries TRBV5-1 and TRBJ2-5, with 13 bases matching TRBD2. After removal of 1 base from V and 7 bases from J, the junction contained 7 bases not matched to a gene. In germline, CDR1 is SGHRS, CDR2 YFSETQ. The CDR3 has 16 residues.

This rearrangement joins TRBV11-2 to TRBJ2-2, with 9 nucleotides matching TRBD1. J lost 6 bases, V lost 1 base, and 0 bases had no gene match. There are 14 residues in the CDR3. Germline V lookup: CDR1 SGHAT, CDR2 FQNNGV. In nucleotides, the CDR3 is TGTGCCAGCAGCTTAGGGACAGGGGCCGGGGAGCTGTTTTTT. This codes for CASSLGTGAGELFF.

V and J are TRBV7-2 and TRBJ2-7, with D unresolved. V shed 0 bases and J shed 7 bases, with 7 bases lying between them. The CDR3 runs to 12 residues. Germline V gives CDR1 SGHTA, CDR2 FQGNSA. DNA of the CDR3: TGTGCCAGCAGCTTAGCCTACGGGGAGCAGTACTTC. This sequence encodes CASSLAYGEQYF. The variable domain in full, completed from reference TRBV7-2 and TRBJ2-7, reads GAGVSQSPSNKVTEKGKDVELRCDPISGHTALYWYRQSLGQGLEFLIYFQGNSAPDKSGLPSDRFSAERTGGSVSTLTIQRTQQEDSAVYLCASSLAYGEQYFGPGTRLTVT.